Listed below are T cell receptor beta chains from one sample, sequenced in a study of cytomegalovirus exposure and HLA in healthy donors. Here immunoSEQ multiplex PCR was the method, and the copy in TCRdb shows in-frame clones only, minus some. The sample gives about 130,000 clones, roughly 83% of which show up once; around 20% is in the top ten. The specimen was PBMCs. The origin of the receptors is a man younger than 35 in good health and CMV-seropositive. CDR3s include the opening cysteine and the closing phenylalanine or tryptophan. Each record gives: D gene, clone size, V gene, J gene, CDR3 DNA, CDR3 protein. A D gene is named only where the DNA matches it firmly. Where a row states a size, it is once, few, many or the class of an expanded clone; other rows omit it.

>.|.|TRBV27|TRBJ1-2
TGTGCCAGCAGTTCCACACCCTGGGGCTACACCTTC
CASSSTPWGYTF
>TRBD1|.|TRBV11-2|TRBJ2-1
TGTGCCAGCAGCGCCACAGGGGGCTACAATGAGCAGTTCTTC
CASSATGGYNEQFF
>TRBD1|.|TRBV30|TRBJ1-3
TGTGCCTGGATTAGGACAGGGGTACCTCATGGAAACACCATATATTTT
CAWIRTGVPHGNTIYF
>.|.|TRBV4-1|TRBJ2-2
TGCGCCAGCAGCCAAGGCGTTGGACAGTTCTTAACCGGGGAGCTGTTTTTT
CASSQGVGQFLTGELFF
>TRBD1|few|TRBV6-6|TRBJ1-6
TGTGCCAGCAGTTCAGGGGGCGAGATCTATAATTCACCCCTCCACTTT
CASSSGGEIYNSPLHF
>.|.|TRBV6-1|TRBJ1-2
TGTGCCAGCAGGGAGGGCCGAAGATATGGCTACACCTTC
CASREGRRYGYTF
>.|.|TRBV2|TRBJ2-2
TGTGCCAGCAGGGCCGGGACATCGAACACCGGGGAGCTGTTTTTT
CASRAGTSNTGELFF
>.|.|TRBV5-6|TRBJ2-7
TGTGCCAGCAGCAGGGGTCAATCCTACGAGCAGTACTTC
CASSRGQSYEQYF
>TRBD1|.|TRBV18|TRBJ1-6
TGTGCCAGCTCACCACTTGACAGGGGAGATTCACCCCTCCACTTT
CASSPLDRGDSPLHF
>TRBD1|.|TRBV10-2|TRBJ1-1
TGCGCCAGTAACAGGGGGCCCACTGAAGCTTTCTTT
CASNRGPTEAFF
>TRBD1|.|TRBV5-1|TRBJ2-1
TGCGCCAGCAGCTCGAAACCGGGACAGGATTACAATGAGCAGTTCTTC
CASSSKPGQDYNEQFF
>.|.|TRBV7-9|TRBJ1-1
TGTGCCAGCAGTCGAAAACAGAACACTGAAGCTTTCTTT
CASSRKQNTEAFF
>TRBD1|.|TRBV30|TRBJ2-1
TGTGCCTGGATTGGGACAGACAATGAGCAGTTCTTC
CAWIGTDNEQFF
>TRBD2|.|TRBV7-7|TRBJ2-5
TGTGCCAGCAGTTACTCAGCGGGGGGACAAGAGACCCAGTACTTC
CASSYSAGGQETQYF
>.|.|TRBV28|TRBJ1-6
TGTGCCGGGAGGGAGAACTATAATTCACCCCTCCACTTT
CAGRENYNSPLHF
>TRBD1|.|TRBV7-2|TRBJ1-1
TGTGCCAGCAGCTCCTCGACAGGGGTCACTGAAGCTTTCTTT
CASSSSTGVTEAFF